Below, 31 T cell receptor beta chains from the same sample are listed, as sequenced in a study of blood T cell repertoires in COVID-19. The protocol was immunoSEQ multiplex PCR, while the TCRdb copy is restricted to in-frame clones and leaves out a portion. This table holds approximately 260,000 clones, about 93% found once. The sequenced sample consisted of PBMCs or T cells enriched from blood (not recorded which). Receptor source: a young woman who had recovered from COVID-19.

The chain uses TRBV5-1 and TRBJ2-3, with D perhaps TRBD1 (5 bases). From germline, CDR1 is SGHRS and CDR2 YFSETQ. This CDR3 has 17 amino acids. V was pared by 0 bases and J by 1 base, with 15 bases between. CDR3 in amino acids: CASSLARSGWGTDTQYF. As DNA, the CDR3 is TGCGCCAGCAGCTTGGCCCGGTCAGGGTGGGGCACAGATACGCAGTATTTT.

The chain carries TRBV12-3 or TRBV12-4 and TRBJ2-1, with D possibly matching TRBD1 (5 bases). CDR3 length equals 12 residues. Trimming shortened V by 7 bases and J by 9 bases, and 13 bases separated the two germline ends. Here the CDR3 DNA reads TGTGCCAGCACCCCAACAGGCCGTGAGCAGTTCTTC. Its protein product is CASTPTGREQFF.

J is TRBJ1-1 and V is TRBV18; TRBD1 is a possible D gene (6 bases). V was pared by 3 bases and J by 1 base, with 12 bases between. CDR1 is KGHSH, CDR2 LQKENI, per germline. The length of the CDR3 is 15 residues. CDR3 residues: CASSPMAQGNTEAFF. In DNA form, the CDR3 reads TGTGCCAGCTCACCCATGGCACAGGGGAACACTGAAGCTTTCTTT.

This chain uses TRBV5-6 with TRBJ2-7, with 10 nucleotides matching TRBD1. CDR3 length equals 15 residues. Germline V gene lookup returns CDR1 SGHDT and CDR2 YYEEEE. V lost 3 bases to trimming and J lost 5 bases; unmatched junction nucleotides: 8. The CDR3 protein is CASSSPGQGRDEQYF. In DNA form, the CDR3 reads TGTGCCAGCAGCTCTCCGGGACAGGGGAGGGACGAGCAGTACTTC. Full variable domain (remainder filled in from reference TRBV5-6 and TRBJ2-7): DAGVTQSPTHLIKTRGQQVTLRCSPKSGHDTVSWYQQALGQGPQFIFQYYEEEERQRGNFPDRFSGHQFPNYSSELNVNALLLGDSALYLCASSSPGQGRDEQYFGPGTRLTVT.

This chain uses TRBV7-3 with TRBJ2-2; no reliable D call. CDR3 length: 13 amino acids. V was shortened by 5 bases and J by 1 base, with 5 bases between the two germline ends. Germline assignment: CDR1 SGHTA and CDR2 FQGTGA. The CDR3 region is CASSPGNTGELFF. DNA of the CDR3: TGTGCCAGCAGCCCGGGGAACACCGGGGAGCTGTTTTTT.

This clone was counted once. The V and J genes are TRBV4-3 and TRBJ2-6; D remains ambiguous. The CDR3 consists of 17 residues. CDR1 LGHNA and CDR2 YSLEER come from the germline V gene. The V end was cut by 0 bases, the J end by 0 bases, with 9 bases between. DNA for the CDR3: TGCGCCAGCAGCCAAGATAGTTCGAGCTCTGGGGCCAACGTCCTGACTTTC. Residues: CASSQDSSSSGANVLTF.

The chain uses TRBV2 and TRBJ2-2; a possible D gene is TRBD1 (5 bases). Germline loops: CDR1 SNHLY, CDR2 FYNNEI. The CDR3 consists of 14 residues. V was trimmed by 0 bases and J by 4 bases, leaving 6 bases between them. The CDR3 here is CASSEARGTGELFF. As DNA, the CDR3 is TGTGCCAGCAGTGAAGCAAGGGGCACCGGGGAGCTGTTTTTT.

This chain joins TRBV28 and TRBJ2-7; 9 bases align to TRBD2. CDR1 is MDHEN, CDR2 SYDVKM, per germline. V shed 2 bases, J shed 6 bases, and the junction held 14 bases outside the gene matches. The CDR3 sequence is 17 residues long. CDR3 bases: TGTGCCAGCAGTTTAAGGTCGATCGGCACTAGCGGGCGCGAGCAGTACTTC. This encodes CASSLRSIGTSGREQYF.

CDR3 DNA: TGCAGTGCTAGACCTTTTGATACGCAGTATTTT. Translation: CSARPFDTQYF. The chain recombines TRBV20-1 with TRBJ2-3; unclear D gene. Germline CDR1 reads DFQATT; CDR2 reads SNEGSKA (reference sequence). The CDR3 is 11 residues long. V was clipped by 2 bases and J by 6 bases, with 6 bases between them.

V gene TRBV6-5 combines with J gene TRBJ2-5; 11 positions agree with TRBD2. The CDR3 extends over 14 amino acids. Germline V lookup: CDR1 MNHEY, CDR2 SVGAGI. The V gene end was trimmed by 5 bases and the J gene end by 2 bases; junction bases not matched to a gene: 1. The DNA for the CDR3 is TGTGCCAGCAGTATAGCGGGGGGGCAAGAGACCCAGTACTTC. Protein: CASSIAGGQETQYF.

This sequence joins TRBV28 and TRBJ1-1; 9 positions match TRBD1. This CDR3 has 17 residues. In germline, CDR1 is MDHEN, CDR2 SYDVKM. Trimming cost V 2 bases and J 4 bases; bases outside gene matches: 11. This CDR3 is CASSLGTGGAWGTEAFF. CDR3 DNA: TGTGCCAGCAGTTTAGGTACAGGGGGCGCCTGGGGCACTGAAGCTTTCTTT.

This CDR3 is CASRRTGDYEQYF. The CDR3 nucleotides are TGTGCCAGCAGACGGACAGGGGACTACGAGCAGTACTTC. This chain uses TRBV6-5 with TRBJ2-7, with 9 bases that match TRBD1. Germline V lookup: CDR1 MNHEY, CDR2 SVGAGI. V trimming: 6 bases; J trimming: 3 bases; junction bases outside the gene matches: 3. CDR3 length: 13 residues.

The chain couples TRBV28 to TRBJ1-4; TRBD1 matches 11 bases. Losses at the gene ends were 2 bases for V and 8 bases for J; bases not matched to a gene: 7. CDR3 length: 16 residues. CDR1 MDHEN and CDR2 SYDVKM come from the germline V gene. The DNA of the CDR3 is TGTGCCAGCAGTTTAACTGGACAGGGGGCGAGGGAAAAACTGTTTTTT. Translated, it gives CASSLTGQGAREKLFF. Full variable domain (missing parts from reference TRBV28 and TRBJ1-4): DVKVTQSSRYLVKRTGEKVFLECVQDMDHENMFWYRQDPGLGLRLIYFSYDVKMKEKGDIPEGYSVSREKKERFSLILESASTNQTSMYLCASSLTGQGAREKLFFGSGTQLSVL.

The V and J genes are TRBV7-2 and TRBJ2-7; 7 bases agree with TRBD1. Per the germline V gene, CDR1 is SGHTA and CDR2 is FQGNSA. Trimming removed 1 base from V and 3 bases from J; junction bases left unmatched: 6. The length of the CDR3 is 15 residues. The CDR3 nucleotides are TGTGCCAGCAGCTTAGGGACAGGCAATTACTACGAGCAGTACTTC. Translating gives CASSLGTGNYYEQYF.

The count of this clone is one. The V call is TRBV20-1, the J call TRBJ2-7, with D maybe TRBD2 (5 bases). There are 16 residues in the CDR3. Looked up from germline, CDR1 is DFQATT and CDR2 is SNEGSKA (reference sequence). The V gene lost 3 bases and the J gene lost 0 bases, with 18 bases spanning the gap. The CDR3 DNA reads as TGCAGTGCTAGTTTATCCGGAAGGGAGCACTCCTACGAGCAGTACTTC. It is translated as CSASLSGREHSYEQYF.

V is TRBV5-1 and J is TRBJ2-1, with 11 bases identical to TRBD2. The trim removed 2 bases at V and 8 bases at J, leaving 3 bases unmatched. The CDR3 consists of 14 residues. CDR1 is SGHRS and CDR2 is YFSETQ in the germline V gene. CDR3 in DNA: TGCGCCAGCAGCTTAACTAGCGGGGGCGATGAGCAGTTCTTC. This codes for CASSLTSGGDEQFF. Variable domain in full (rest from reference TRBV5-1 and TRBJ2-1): KAGVTQTPRYLIKTRGQQVTLSCSPISGHRSVSWYQQTPGQGLQFLFEYFSETQRNKGNFPGRFSGRQFSNSRSEMNVSTLELGDSALYLCASSLTSGGDEQFFGPGTRLTVL.

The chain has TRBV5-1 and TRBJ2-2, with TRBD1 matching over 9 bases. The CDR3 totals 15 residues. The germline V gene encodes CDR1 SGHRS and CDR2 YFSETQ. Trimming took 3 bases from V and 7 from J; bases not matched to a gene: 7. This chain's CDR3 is CASSSGTGLLGELFF. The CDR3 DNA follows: TGCGCCAGCAGCTCGGGGACAGGGCTCCTCGGGGAGCTGTTTTTT. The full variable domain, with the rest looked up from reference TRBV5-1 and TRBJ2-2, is KAGVTQTPRYLIKTRGQQVTLSCSPISGHRSVSWYQQTPGQGLQFLFEYFSETQRNKGNFPGRFSGRQFSNSRSEMNVSTLELGDSALYLCASSSGTGLLGELFFGEGSRLTVL.

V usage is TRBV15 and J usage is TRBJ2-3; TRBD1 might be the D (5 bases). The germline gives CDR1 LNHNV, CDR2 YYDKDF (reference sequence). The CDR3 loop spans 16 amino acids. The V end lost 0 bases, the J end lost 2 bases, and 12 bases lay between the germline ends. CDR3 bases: TGTGCCACCAGCAGAGAGGGCAGGGCGGACACAGATACGCAGTATTTT. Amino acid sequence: CATSREGRADTDTQYF.

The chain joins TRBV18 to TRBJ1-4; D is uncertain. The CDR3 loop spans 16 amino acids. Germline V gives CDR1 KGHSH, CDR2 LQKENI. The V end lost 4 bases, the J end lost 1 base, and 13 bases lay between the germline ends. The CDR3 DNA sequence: TGTGCCAGCTCACTCAATGACCCGGGAACTAATGAAAAACTGTTTTTT. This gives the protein CASSLNDPGTNEKLFF.

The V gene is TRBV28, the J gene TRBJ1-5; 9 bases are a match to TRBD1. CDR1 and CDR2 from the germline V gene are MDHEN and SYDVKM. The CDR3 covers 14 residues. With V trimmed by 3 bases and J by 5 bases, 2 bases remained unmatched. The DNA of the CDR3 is TGTGCCAGCAGTTTGGACAGGGGTTATCAGCCCCAGCATTTT. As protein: CASSLDRGYQPQHF.

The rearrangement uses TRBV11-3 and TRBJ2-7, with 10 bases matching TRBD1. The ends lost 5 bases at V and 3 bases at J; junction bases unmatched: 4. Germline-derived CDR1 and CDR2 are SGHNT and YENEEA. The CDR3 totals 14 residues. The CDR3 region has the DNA TGTGCCAGCAGCCCCCGGACAGGGGGCTACGAGCAGTACTTC. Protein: CASSPRTGGYEQYF.

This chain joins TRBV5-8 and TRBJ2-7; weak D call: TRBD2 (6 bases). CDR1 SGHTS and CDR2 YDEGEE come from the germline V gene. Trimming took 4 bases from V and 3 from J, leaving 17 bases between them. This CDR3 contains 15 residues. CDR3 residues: CASSPRRDWDYEQYF. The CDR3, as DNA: TGTGCCAGCAGCCCCCGCCGGGACTGGGACTACGAGCAGTACTTC.

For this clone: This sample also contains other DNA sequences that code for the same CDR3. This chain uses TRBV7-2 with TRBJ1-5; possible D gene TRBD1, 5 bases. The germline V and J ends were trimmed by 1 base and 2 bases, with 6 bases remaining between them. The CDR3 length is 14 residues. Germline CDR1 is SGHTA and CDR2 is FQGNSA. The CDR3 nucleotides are TGTGCCAGCAGCTTAGGGGGGGGCAATCAGCCCCAGCATTTT. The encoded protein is CASSLGGGNQPQHF.

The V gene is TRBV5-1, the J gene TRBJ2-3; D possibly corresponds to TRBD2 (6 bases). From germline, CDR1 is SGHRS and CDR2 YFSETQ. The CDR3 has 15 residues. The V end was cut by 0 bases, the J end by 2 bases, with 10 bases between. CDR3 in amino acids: CASSLDGSLTDTQYF. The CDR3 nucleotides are TGCGCCAGCAGCTTGGACGGGAGCCTCACAGATACGCAGTATTTT. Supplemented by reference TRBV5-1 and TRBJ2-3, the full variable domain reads KAGVTQTPRYLIKTRGQQVTLSCSPISGHRSVSWYQQTPGQGLQFLFEYFSETQRNKGNFPGRFSGRQFSNSRSEMNVSTLELGDSALYLCASSLDGSLTDTQYFGPGTRLTVL.

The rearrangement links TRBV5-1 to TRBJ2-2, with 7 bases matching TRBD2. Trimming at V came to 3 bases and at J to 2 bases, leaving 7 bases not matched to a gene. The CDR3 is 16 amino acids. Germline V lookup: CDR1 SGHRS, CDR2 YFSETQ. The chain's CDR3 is CASSSGASGNTGELFF. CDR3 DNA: TGCGCCAGCAGCTCCGGGGCTAGCGGAAACACCGGGGAGCTGTTTTTT.

In DNA, the CDR3 is TGTGCCACCAGCAGAGTGCGTCAGGGGGGTTACAATGAGCAGTTCTTC. The encoded protein is CATSRVRQGGYNEQFF. This rearrangement joins TRBV15 to TRBJ2-1; perhaps TRBD1 as D (7 bases). The CDR3 spans 16 residues. Germline assignment: CDR1 LNHNV and CDR2 YYDKDF (reference sequence). The V end was cut by 1 base, the J end by 4 bases, with 14 bases between.

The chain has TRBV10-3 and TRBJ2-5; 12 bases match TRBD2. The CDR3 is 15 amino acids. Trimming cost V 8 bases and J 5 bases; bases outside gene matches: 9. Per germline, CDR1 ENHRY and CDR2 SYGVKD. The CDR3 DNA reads TGTGCCATCGCGGCTAGCGGGGGGGCCTTTGAGACCCAGTACTTC. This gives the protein CAIAASGGAFETQYF.

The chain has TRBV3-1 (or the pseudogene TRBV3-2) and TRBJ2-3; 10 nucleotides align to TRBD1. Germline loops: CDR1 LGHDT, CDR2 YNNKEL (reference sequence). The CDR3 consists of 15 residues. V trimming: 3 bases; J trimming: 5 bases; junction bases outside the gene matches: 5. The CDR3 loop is CASSQGQGYRDTQYF. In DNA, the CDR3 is TGTGCCAGCAGCCAGGGACAGGGGTATAGAGATACGCAGTATTTT.

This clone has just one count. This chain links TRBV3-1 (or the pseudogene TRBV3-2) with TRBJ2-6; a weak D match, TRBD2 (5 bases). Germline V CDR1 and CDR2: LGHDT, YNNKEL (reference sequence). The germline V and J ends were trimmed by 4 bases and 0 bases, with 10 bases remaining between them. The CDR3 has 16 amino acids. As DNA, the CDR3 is TGTGCCAGCAGCCTCGGGGTGGTCTCTGGGGCCAACGTCCTGACTTTC. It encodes CASSLGVVSGANVLTF.

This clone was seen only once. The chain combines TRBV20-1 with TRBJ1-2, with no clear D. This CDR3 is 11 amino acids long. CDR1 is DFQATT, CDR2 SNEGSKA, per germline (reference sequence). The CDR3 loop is CAGHHYDGYTF. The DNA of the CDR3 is TGCGCCGGCCACCACTATGATGGCTACACCTTC.

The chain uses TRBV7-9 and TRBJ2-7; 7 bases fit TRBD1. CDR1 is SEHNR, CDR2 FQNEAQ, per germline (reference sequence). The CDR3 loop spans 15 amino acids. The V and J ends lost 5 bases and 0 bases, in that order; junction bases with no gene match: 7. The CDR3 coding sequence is TGTGCCAGCAGCCCGACAGGGTTCAGCTCCTACGAGCAGTACTTC. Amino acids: CASSPTGFSSYEQYF.